The T cell receptor (beta chain) under discussion was sequenced for a study of cytomegalovirus exposure and HLA in healthy donors. PCR was performed using 60 Vbeta and 13 Jbeta primers. Using immunoSEQ multiplex PCR, the repertoire was profiled, and TCRdb retains in-frame clones only, with some absent. The sample includes 100,000 or so clones, about 77% of them seen just once. V lost 7 bases and J lost 5, with 12 bases in between. The CDR3 is 13 amino acids. Germline values: CDR1 ENHRY, CDR2 SYGVKD. A single count supports this clone. Donors consisted of healthy bone marrow donors. Sequenced sample: PBMCs. The V call is TRBV10-3, the J call TRBJ1-5; D is possibly TRBD1 (6 bases). The clonotype originates from a woman in her late teens or twenties in good health and CMV-seropositive. The CDR3 region is CAIKDSYDQPQHF. In DNA form, the CDR3 reads TGTGCCATCAAGGACAGTTATGATCAGCCCCAGCATTTT.